The clone carrying this T cell receptor beta chain was seen just once. Its antigen is still unknown. The data are from a study of cytomegalovirus exposure and HLA in healthy donors. Overall study results and limits: Judged likely to be a sequencing artifact was a cluster of highly shared sequence variants. As a later analysis showed, several of the most significant clusters appeared to be linked to common viral pathogens. Further analysis, carried out later, found HLA-associated TCR beta chains more clonally expanded than equally common other chains.

Healthy bone marrow donors supplied every sample. Primers included in the PCR were 60 Vbeta and 13 Jbeta primers. Sequencing used immunoSEQ multiplex PCR; TCRdb keeps in-frame clones, though not all of them. The table lists some 150,000 clones, 80% to 90% of them singletons. This clonotype was obtained from a woman aged 50 to 60 in good health and CMV-seronegative. The sample comprised PBMCs.

This chain's CDR3 is CASSQDSGGSFEAFF. The CDR3 region has the DNA TGCGCCAGCAGCCAAGATTCAGGGGGCAGTTTTGAAGCTTTCTTT. J is TRBJ1-1 and V is TRBV4-3; 8 nucleotides line up with TRBD1. With V trimmed by 0 bases and J by 7 bases, 7 bases remained unmatched. Germline V gene data show CDR1 as LGHNA and CDR2 as YSLEER. The CDR3 has 15 amino acids.